The source of this T cell receptor beta chain is a study of T cells in tuberculosis. Looking at the study overall: Within 7 days of starting treatment, or before, PBMC were stored.

Clones were read by immunoSEQ multiplex PCR, and TCRdb kept only the in-frame ones, dropping some. Among about 33,000 clones, roughly nine tenths were seen once, and the ten largest hold 7%. Study outcomes and limitations: Active tuberculosis TCR-alpha repertoires lay closer to GMM-specific TCRs than IGRA-negative controls, suggesting clonal expansion.

From germline, CDR1 is LNHDA and CDR2 SQIVND (reference sequence). V was pared by 6 bases and J by 6 bases, with 9 bases between. The CDR3 is 12 residues long. As concerns this clone: The antigen is undetermined.

Sample time point: new active TB diagnosis, blood taken before or within 7 days of starting treatment. Positive smear microscopy and/or M. tuberculosis culture confirmed active disease. The sequence came from an adult with tuberculosis. Some clones in this sample may be carry-over from other donors' samples. This specimen consisted of PBMCs, obtained at tuberculosis diagnosis. The rearrangement joins TRBV19 to TRBJ1-5; D is unresolved. Here the CDR3 reads CASSLGLQPQHF. In DNA form, the CDR3 reads TGTGCCAGTAGCCTCGGACTTCAGCCCCAGCATTTT.